The rows below give T cell receptor beta chains drawn from one sample of a study of breast tumors, draining lymph nodes, adjacent tissues. TCRdb independently ran MiXCR on the multiplex PCR reads; one entry per CDR3 protein. The data contain 150,000 to 200,000 distinct CDR3 sequences, around 35% of them singletons. The material sequenced was axillary lymph node tissue. These TCRs come from a female donor with breast cancer. Some clones in this sample may be carry-over from other donors' samples. The conserved cysteine and the conserved F or W are not part of the CDR3 here.

V gene,J gene,CDR3 protein
TRBV6-5,TRBJ2-1,ATRVLGPNEQF
TRBV6-2/TRBV6-3,TRBJ2-7,ASSQPMAGPYEQY
TRBV20-1,TRBJ1-5,SARTGRGEQPQH
TRBV20-1,TRBJ2-7,SARAGAGGFREQY
TRBV12-5,TRBJ2-1,ASGLPGLDEQF
TRBV7-8,TRBJ1-1,ASSLLGHTEAF
TRBV20-1,TRBJ2-7,SARDNQGLTYEQY
TRBV5-6,TRBJ2-5,ASSATGETQY
TRBV10-1,TRBJ1-3,ASSDRTGDSGNTIY
TRBV27,TRBJ1-2,ASASPGRNYGYT
TRBV28,TRBJ2-2,ASSLSSTGSSGELF
TRBV12-3/TRBV12-4,TRBJ1-2,ASSFEKGQGADFGGYT
TRBV30,TRBJ1-6,AWSVRGRNSPLH
TRBV20-1,TRBJ2-7,SARQGPGEQY
TRBV28,TRBJ2-7,ASSLETGSTGTSGIYYEQY
TRBV28,TRBJ2-3,ASGPDASTDTQY
TRBV3-1,TRBJ1-2,ASSSRGTGGDLYGYT
TRBV14,TRBJ1-4,ASSLDGTRGEKLF
TRBV6-6,TRBJ2-2,ASSPRDHTGELF
TRBV14,TRBJ2-1,ASSRETVSNEQF
TRBV7-3,TRBJ2-2,ASSSAGGPGELF
TRBV12-3/TRBV12-4,TRBJ2-5,ASSTRGQGRRQETQY
TRBV6-1,TRBJ2-7,ASQREYYYEQY
TRBV12-5,TRBJ2-5,ASGVDSSEETQY
TRBV19,TRBJ1-3,TSRARTDSGNTIY
TRBV27,TRBJ2-7,ASSIRHGGSYEQY
TRBV28,TRBJ1-4,ASRARTTTNEKLF
TRBV12-3/TRBV12-4,TRBJ2-5,ASSGQGTSHETQY
TRBV29-1,TRBJ2-2,SVEDRGFTGELF
TRBV30,TRBJ1-1,AWSRDVYTEAF
TRBV19,TRBJ2-3,ASSRGNADTQY
TRBV28,TRBJ2-2,ASSPRLAGEWAGELF
TRBV27,TRBJ1-2,ASRFWTGDGYT
TRBV7-9,TRBJ2-1,ASSTQTGGASSPKF
TRBV24-1,TRBJ1-1,ATSDGQKHEAF
TRBV6-6,TRBJ2-5,ASSYSETQY
TRBV25-1,TRBJ1-4,ASSGLAGNEKLF
TRBV30,TRBJ2-7,AWNQGSYEQY
TRBV9,TRBJ2-3,ASSVAGGGTDTQY
TRBV6-5,TRBJ2-3,ASSYSMRGQITDTQY
TRBV9,TRBJ1-2,ASSARPGYGYT
TRBV5-4,TRBJ2-3,ASSLAQLLTDTQY
TRBV7-2,TRBJ2-2,ASSLGSGGLGTGELF
TRBV19,TRBJ2-1,ASSIPGLLTGGYNEQF
TRBV20-1,TRBJ1-5,SAMDSNQPQH
TRBV24-1,TRBJ2-3,ATSASGGHTQY
TRBV10-3,TRBJ1-5,AVGRDRERAHPQH
TRBV11-2,TRBJ2-6,ASSYRDSRANVLT